One and the same sample provided the 9 T cell receptor beta chains below, sequenced in a study of T cells in Graves' hyperthyroidism and ophthalmopathy. RNA transcripts gave rise to amplified TCR beta CDR3 regions. During a first-round RT-PCR of the TCR CDR3, the HTBI primer set was used. MiXCR, applied by TCRdb to the multiplex PCR reads, yields one record per CDR3 protein. The sample records roughly 530,000 distinct CDR3 sequences, 17% being singletons. Material: blood. The receptors were sampled from a woman aged 18-29 years with Graves' ophthalmopathy.

Ten or more counts support this clonotype. The rearrangement links TRBV11-1 to TRBJ1-1; D ambiguous. V gave up 3 bases and J gave up 0 bases, with 17 bases separating them. Germline V gene lookup returns CDR1 SGHAT and CDR2 FQDESV (reference sequence). The length of the CDR3 is 17 residues. The chain's CDR3 is CASSFLRVPGLNTEAFF. CDR3 sequence (DNA): TGTGCCAGCAGCTTTCTACGGGTTCCGGGGTTGAACACTGAAGCTTTCTTT. The full variable domain, in which reference TRBV11-1 and TRBJ1-1 provide the parts outside the CDR3, is EAEVAQSPRYKITEKSQAVAFWCDPISGHATLYWYRQILGQGPELLVQFQDESVVDDSQLPKDRFSAERLKGVDSTLKIQPAELGDSAMYLCASSFLRVPGLNTEAFFGQGTRLTVV.

Ten or more counts support this clonotype. V and J are TRBV20-1 and TRBJ2-5; TRBD2 matches 9 bases. Looked up from germline, CDR1 is DFQATT and CDR2 is SNEGSKA (reference sequence). J lost 5 bases, V lost 0 bases, and 7 bases had no gene match. There are 15 residues in the CDR3. The CDR3 reads CSARDSGSMMETQYF. CDR3 nucleotides: TGCAGTGCTAGAGATAGCGGGAGTATGATGGAGACCCAGTACTTC.

This rearrangement joins TRBV4-1 to TRBJ2-7, with D uncertain. CDR3 size: 15 residues. In germline, CDR1 is MGHRA, CDR2 YSYEKL. V was clipped by 0 bases and J by 3 bases, with 12 bases between them. In DNA, the CDR3 is TGCGCCAGCAGCCAAGATCGGCTTCCCGTCTACGAGCAGTACTTC. It yields the protein CASSQDRLPVYEQYF.

J is TRBJ1-4 and V is TRBV12-3 or TRBV12-4; 8 nucleotides match TRBD1. The CDR3 is 14 residues long. The ends lost 6 bases at V and 7 bases at J; junction bases unmatched: 7. The CDR3 region is CASSQDRGGEKLFF. CDR3 nucleotides: TGTGCCAGCAGCCAAGACAGGGGTGGTGAAAAACTGTTTTTT.

CDR3 DNA sequence: TGTGCCAGCAGCTTATTCGGGGCGGGGGAGCAGTTCTTC. It specifies CASSLFGAGEQFF. The chain recombines TRBV7-8 with TRBJ2-1, with D maybe TRBD2 (6 bases). Trimming took off 2 bases at V and 10 bases at J, with 12 bases between the two ends. The CDR3 length is 13 residues. Germline V CDR1 and CDR2: SGHVS, FQNEAQ.

The rearrangement joins TRBV4-2 to TRBJ1-1, with D uncertain. Trimming cost V 1 base and J 3 bases, with 6 bases left between them. The germline V gene encodes CDR1 LGHNA and CDR2 YNFKEQ. The CDR3 totals 13 residues. The DNA for the CDR3 is TGTGCCAGCAGCCAAGTCGCCTACACTGAAGCTTTCTTT. It is translated as CASSQVAYTEAFF.

This clonotype was detected only a few times. The V and J genes are TRBV9 and TRBJ1-2; 8 bases agree with TRBD1. The ends lost 3 bases at V and 3 bases at J; junction bases unmatched: 7. Per the germline V gene, CDR1 is SGDLS and CDR2 is YYNGEE. The length of the CDR3 is 15 residues. The CDR3: CASSAQMTGDYGYTF. The CDR3 bases are TGTGCCAGCAGCGCTCAAATGACAGGGGACTATGGCTACACCTTC.

The sample holds many counts of this clonotype. The rearrangement joins TRBV19 to TRBJ1-1; no firm D call. Germline V gene lookup returns CDR1 LNHDA and CDR2 SQIVND (reference sequence). V lost 9 bases to trimming and J lost 0 bases, with 8 bases between them. This CDR3 has 12 amino acids. CDR3 sequence reads: CASSRLNTEAFF. Here the CDR3 DNA reads TGTGCCAGCAGTCGGTTGAACACTGAAGCTTTCTTT. Complete variable domain (other parts from reference TRBV19 and TRBJ1-1): DGGITQSPKYLFRKEGQNVTLSCEQNLNHDAMYWYRQDPGQGLRLIYYSQIVNDFQKGDIAEGYSVSREKKESFPLTVTSAQKNPTAFYLCASSRLNTEAFFGQGTRLTVV.

This chain uses TRBV30 with TRBJ2-7; TRBD2 matches 10 bases. Unmatched junction bases numbered 4, after V lost 0 bases and J lost 2 bases. Germline V gene sequence: CDR1 GTSNPN, CDR2 SVGIG (reference sequence). This CDR3 spans 15 amino acids. The chain's CDR3 is CAWSVVAGGPYEQYF. The CDR3 nucleotides read TGTGCCTGGAGTGTAGTAGCGGGAGGACCCTACGAGCAGTACTTC.